This T cell receptor (beta chain) is drawn from a study of glioma-infiltrating T cells. J was trimmed by 0 bases and V by 2 bases; bases with no gene match: 11. This CDR3 has 19 amino acids. Germline loops: CDR1 LNHDA, CDR2 SQIVND (reference sequence). This clonotype was counted between two and nine times. Its antigen is still unknown. TCR alpha and beta CDR3 regions were amplified from RNA using iRepertoire nested multiplex PCR. A single record per CDR3 protein comes from TCRdb applying MiXCR to the multiplex PCR reads. The sample records about 99,000 distinct CDR3 sequences, 29% being singletons. Findings of the study overall: Non-neoplastic patients had below-expected tissue-blood divergence, while all gliomas exceeded expectation.

The receptor was isolated from a human donor with low-grade glioma or glioblastoma, undergoing nonglioma brain surgery, or in good health (not recorded which). The material sequenced was glioma tissue, nonneoplastic brain tissue, or PBMCs (not recorded which). The chain joins TRBV19 to TRBJ2-1; 9 bases are a match to TRBD2. The CDR3 DNA reads TGTGCCAGTAGTATATTCGGTAGCGGGGGTCCCGGCTCCTACAATGAGCAGTTCTTC. Amino acids: CASSIFGSGGPGSYNEQFF.